The clone carrying this TCR beta chain showed up just once. Brentuximab vedotin exposure varied among the patients, all of whom had relapsed after autologous stem cell transplantation. The entry originates in a study of PD-1 blockade in classical Hodgkin lymphoma. This CDR3 contains 15 residues. Per the germline V gene, CDR1 is LNHDA and CDR2 is SQIVND (reference sequence). V was shortened by 7 bases and J by 9 bases, with 22 bases between the two germline ends. Assay: immunoSEQ multiplex PCR; the TCRdb copy retains only in-frame clones and omits some. The table includes 20,000 to 25,000 clones, just over 75% detected once.

The J gene is TRBJ2-1, the V gene TRBV19, with D possibly matching TRBD2 (5 bases). The sample here was peripheral blood mononuclear cells (PBMCs), taken before the second cycle of nivolumab. This sequence originates from a human donor with classical Hodgkin lymphoma. CDR3 in amino acids: CASTPRSGLFSEQFF. In DNA form, the CDR3 reads TGTGCCAGTACCCCCAGGAGTGGACTTTTTTCTGAGCAGTTCTTC.